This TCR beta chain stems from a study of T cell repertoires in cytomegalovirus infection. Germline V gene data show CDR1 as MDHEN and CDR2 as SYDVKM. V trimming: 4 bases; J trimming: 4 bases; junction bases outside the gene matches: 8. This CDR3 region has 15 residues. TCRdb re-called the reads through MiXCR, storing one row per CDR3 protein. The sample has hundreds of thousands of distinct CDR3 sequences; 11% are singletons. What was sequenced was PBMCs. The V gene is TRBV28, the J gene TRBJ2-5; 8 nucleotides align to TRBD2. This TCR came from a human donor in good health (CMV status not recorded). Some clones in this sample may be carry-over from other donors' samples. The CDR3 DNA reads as TGTGCCAGCAGTTCCCCAGCGGGAGTAGGAGAGACCCAGTACTTC. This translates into CASSSPAGVGETQYF.